Following are 4 T cell receptor beta chains from one sample sequenced in a study of T cells in Graves' hyperthyroidism and ophthalmopathy. Amplified regions were TCR beta CDR3 sequences from RNA transcripts. Researchers ran a first-round RT-PCR on the TCR CDR3 using the HTBI primer set. TCRdb independently ran MiXCR on the multiplex PCR reads; one entry per CDR3 protein. The profile shows approximately 600,000 distinct CDR3 sequences, more than 13% of them singletons. The sample consisted of blood. The receptors come from a woman between 18 and 29 years old with Graves' ophthalmopathy.

This clonotype was detected many times. This chain connects TRBV20-1 to TRBJ2-3, with D uncertain. V lost 6 bases, J lost 3 bases, and 10 bases lay in between. CDR3 size: 12 residues. CDR1 is DFQATT, CDR2 SNEGSKA, per germline (reference sequence). The CDR3 protein is CSAQLGTDTQYF. The CDR3 bases are TGCAGTGCACAGCTAGGAACAGATACGCAGTATTTT.

This clonotype has ten or more counts. The V and J genes are TRBV4-1 and TRBJ2-5; 7 bases map to TRBD2. The germline CDR1 and CDR2 sequences are MGHRA and YSYEKL. This CDR3 contains 15 residues. V lost 0 bases, J lost 2 bases, and 3 bases stayed unmatched. The CDR3 DNA reads TGCGCCAGCAGCCAAGAGGGCGGGAGTCAAGAGACCCAGTACTTC. As protein: CASSQEGGSQETQYF.

This clonotype was found many times. The V and J genes are TRBV6-2 or TRBV6-3 and TRBJ2-1, with 11 bases aligning to TRBD2. The CDR3 loop spans 15 amino acids. V was clipped by 2 bases and J by 7 bases; unmatched bases: 4. Per the germline V gene, CDR1 is MNHEY and CDR2 is SVGEGT. This chain's CDR3 is CASSYAGLAGNEQFF. CDR3 nucleotides: TGTGCCAGCAGTTACGCAGGACTAGCGGGTAATGAGCAGTTCTTC.

The chain links TRBV9 to TRBJ2-5; 9 bases align to TRBD2. This CDR3 is 17 amino acids long. J was trimmed by 3 bases and V by 0 bases; bases with no gene match: 9. Germline V CDR1 and CDR2: SGDLS, YYNGEE. The CDR3 DNA follows: TGTGCCAGCAGCGTAGGAGGCGGGAGGGCCATCGAAGAGACCCAGTACTTC. This gives the protein CASSVGGGRAIEETQYF.